The subject of this entry is one TCR beta chain. Its antigen is as yet unknown. The repertoire was sequenced with immunoSEQ multiplex PCR; TCRdb's copy has only in-frame clones and lacks some. Of about 18,000 clones in the sample, over 60% are singletons; the top ten hold 11% to 15%. The sample originates from a study of T cells in narcolepsy. Study summary: Donors had narcolepsy type 1 or type 2, or were healthy controls.

The study, taken as a whole, reports: Blood of same and different patients, but not healthy controls, reportedly held recurring autoreactive clonotypes. HCRT-specific and TRIB2-specific autoreactive clonotypes appeared among same-patient CSF and blood CD4+ clonotypes.

J was trimmed by 1 base and V by 6 bases; bases with no gene match: 10. In germline, CDR1 is SGDLS, CDR2 YYNGEE. The CDR3 loop spans 17 amino acids. The sequence came from a human donor with narcolepsy. This chain joins TRBV9 and TRBJ1-6, with 7 positions matching TRBD1. Source material: CD45RA- memory CD8+ T cells from PBMCs. CDR3 sequence: CASTSDGTASYNSPLHF. The CDR3, as DNA: TGTGCCAGCACCTCGGATGGGACAGCTTCCTATAATTCACCCCTCCACTTT.